This TCR beta chain was recorded in a study of T cells in Graves' hyperthyroidism and ophthalmopathy. Regarding the study as a whole: A model using 13 V-J features told ophthalmopathy apart from stable hyperthyroidism.

Clinical symptoms, serum thyroxine and TRAb, thyroid ultrasound and orbital computed tomography together formed the diagnostic basis. This clonotype was seen a handful of times. The antigen is undetermined. RNA transcripts gave rise to amplified TCR beta CDR3 regions. During a first-round RT-PCR of the TCR CDR3, the HTBI primer set was used. Each CDR3 protein is one row after TCRdb ran MiXCR on the multiplex PCR reads. The table has 280,000 or so distinct CDR3 sequences, around 15% seen once; the top ten hold about 30%. This CDR3 has 14 amino acids. Germline CDR1 SGHNT, CDR2 YENEEA. The V end lost 5 bases, the J end lost 5 bases, and 15 bases lay between the germline ends.

The sequenced sample consisted of blood. The TCR sequence derives from a woman aged 45-59 years with Graves' hyperthyroidism that later progressed to Graves' ophthalmopathy. The chain joins TRBV11-3 to TRBJ1-1; D is possibly TRBD1 (6 bases). CDR3 nucleotides: TGTGCCAGCAGCCCTGGGGGCGAAGAAACTGAAGCTTTCTTT. This translates into CASSPGGEETEAFF.